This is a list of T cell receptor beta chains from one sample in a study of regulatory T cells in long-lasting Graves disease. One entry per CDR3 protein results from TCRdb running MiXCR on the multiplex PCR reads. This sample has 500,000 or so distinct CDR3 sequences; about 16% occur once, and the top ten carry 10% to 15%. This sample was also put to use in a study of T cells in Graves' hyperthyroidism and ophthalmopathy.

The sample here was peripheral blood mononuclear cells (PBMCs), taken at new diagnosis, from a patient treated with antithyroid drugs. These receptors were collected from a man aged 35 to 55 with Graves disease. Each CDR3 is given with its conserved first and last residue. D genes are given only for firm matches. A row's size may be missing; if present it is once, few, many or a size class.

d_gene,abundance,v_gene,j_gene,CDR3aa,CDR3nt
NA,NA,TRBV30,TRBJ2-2,CALYTGELFF,TGTGCCTTGTACACCGGGGAGCTGTTTTTT
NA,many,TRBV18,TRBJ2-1,CASSLGPSDLEFF,TGTGCCAGCTCACTCGGGCCCTCCGATTTGGAGTTCTTC
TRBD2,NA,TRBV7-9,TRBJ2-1,CASSLEAGGRGSEQFF,TGTGCCAGCAGCTTAGAAGCCGGCGGGAGAGGTAGTGAGCAGTTCTTC
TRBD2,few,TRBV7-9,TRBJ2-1,CASSPPRGSHSYNEQFF,TGTGCCAGCAGCCCCCCTCGCGGGAGCCACTCCTACAATGAGCAGTTCTTC
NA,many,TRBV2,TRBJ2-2,CASPAGTSNTGELFF,TGTGCCAGCCCCGCCGGGACTTCCAACACCGGGGAGCTGTTTTTT
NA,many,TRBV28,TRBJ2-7,CASSAGTGGYEQYF,TGTGCCAGCAGCGCCGGGACTGGGGGATACGAGCAGTACTTC
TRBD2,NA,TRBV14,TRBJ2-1,CASSQNPPTSSYNEQFF,TGTGCCAGCAGCCAGAACCCTCCGACTAGCAGTTACAATGAGCAGTTCTTC
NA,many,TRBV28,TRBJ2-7,CASSAAHRSYEQYF,TGTGCCAGCAGTGCCGCCCACAGGAGCTACGAGCAGTACTTC
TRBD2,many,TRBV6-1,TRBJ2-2,CASSDYSLAGVKTGELFF,TGTGCCAGCAGTGATTACTCTCTAGCGGGAGTAAAAACCGGGGAGCTGTTTTTT
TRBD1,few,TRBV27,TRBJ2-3,CASSTTGGRDTQYF,TGTGCCAGCAGTACCACAGGGGGCCGGGATACGCAGTATTTT
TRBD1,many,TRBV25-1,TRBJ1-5,CASSESRTGGDSNQPQHF,TGTGCCAGCAGTGAATCTCGGACAGGGGGCGATAGCAATCAGCCCCAGCATTTT
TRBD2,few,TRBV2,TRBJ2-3,CASTGGRRTDTQYF,TGTGCCAGCACGGGCGGGAGACGGACAGATACGCAGTATTTT
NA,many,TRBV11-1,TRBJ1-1,CASSLSDMLNTEAFF,TGTGCCAGCAGCTTAAGCGACATGCTTAACACTGAAGCTTTCTTT
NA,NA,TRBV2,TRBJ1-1,CAISRSVMNTEAFF,TGTGCCATCAGCAGATCTGTAATGAACACTGAAGCTTTCTTT
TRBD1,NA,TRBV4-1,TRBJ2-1,CASRDRVGYEQFF,TGCGCCAGCAGAGACAGGGTAGGGTATGAGCAGTTCTTC
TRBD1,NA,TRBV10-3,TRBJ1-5,CAISEATGSNQPQHF,TGTGCCATCAGTGAGGCGACAGGGAGTAATCAGCCCCAGCATTTT
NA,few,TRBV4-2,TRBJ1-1,CASSQSTEYTEAFF,TGTGCCAGCAGCCAATCAACAGAATACACTGAAGCTTTCTTT
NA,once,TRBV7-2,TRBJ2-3,CASSLAYGSTDTQYF,TGTGCCAGCAGCTTAGCGTATGGAAGCACAGATACGCAGTATTTT
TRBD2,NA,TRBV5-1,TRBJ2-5,CASSSIIAGGQETQYF,TGCGCCAGCAGCTCAATTATAGCGGGAGGACAGGAGACCCAGTACTTC
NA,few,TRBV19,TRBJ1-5,CASSIRQVSNQPQHF,TGTGCCAGTAGTATACGGCAGGTTAGCAATCAGCCCCAGCATTTT
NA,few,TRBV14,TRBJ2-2,CASKMSNTGELFF,TGTGCCAGCAAGATGTCAAACACCGGGGAGCTGTTTTTT
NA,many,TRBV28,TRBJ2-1,CASSLSPPRYEQFF,TGTGCCAGCAGTTTATCGCCGCCGCGGTATGAGCAGTTCTTC
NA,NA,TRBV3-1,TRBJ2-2,CASSHPRGRINTGELFF,TGTGCCAGCAGCCACCCAAGGGGCAGGATTAACACCGGGGAGCTGTTTTTT
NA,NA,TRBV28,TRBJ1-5,CASNPVGGSDQPQHF,TGTGCCAGCAATCCAGTCGGGGGGAGCGATCAGCCCCAGCATTTT
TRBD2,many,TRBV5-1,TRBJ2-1,CASSLASGSKGEQFF,TGCGCCAGCAGCTTGGCCAGCGGGAGTAAGGGTGAGCAGTTCTTC
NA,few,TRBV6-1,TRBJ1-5,CASSEAGISNQPQHF,TGTGCCAGCAGTGAGGCGGGGATCAGCAATCAGCCCCAGCATTTT
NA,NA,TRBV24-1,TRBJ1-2,CATSGRGLSYGYTF,TGTGCCACCAGTGGTCGGGGGCTCAGCTATGGCTACACCTTC
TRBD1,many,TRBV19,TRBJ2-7,CASSIGTGFYEQYF,TGTGCCAGTAGTATAGGGACAGGTTTCTACGAGCAGTACTTC
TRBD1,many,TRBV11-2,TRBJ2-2,CASSGGQGVTGELFF,TGTGCCAGCAGCGGAGGACAGGGCGTAACCGGGGAGCTGTTTTTT
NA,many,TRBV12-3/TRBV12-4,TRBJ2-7,CASSLGSRGLGYEQYF,TGTGCCAGCAGTTTAGGGTCCAGGGGCTTGGGCTACGAGCAGTACTTC
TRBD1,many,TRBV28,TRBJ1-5,CASSPTGGYQPQHF,TGTGCCAGCAGTCCGACAGGGGGTTACCAGCCCCAGCATTTT
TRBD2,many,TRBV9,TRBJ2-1,CASSVVVGGPGNEQFF,TGTGCCAGCAGCGTAGTTGTGGGAGGGCCGGGAAATGAGCAGTTCTTC
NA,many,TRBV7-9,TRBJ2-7,CASSLVGGLPSYEQYF,TGTGCCAGCAGCTTAGTTGGGGGTCTTCCCTCCTACGAGCAGTACTTC
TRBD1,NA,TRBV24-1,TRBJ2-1,CATSDRSPGTGQNEQFF,TGTGCCACCAGTGACCGATCTCCCGGGACAGGGCAGAATGAGCAGTTCTTC
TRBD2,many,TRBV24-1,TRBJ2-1,CATSDSSGGVYNEQFF,TGTGCCACCAGTGATTCTTCGGGAGGGGTCTACAATGAGCAGTTCTTC
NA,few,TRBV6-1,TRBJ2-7,CASLVIRVSLYEQYF,TGTGCCAGCTTGGTTATCAGGGTTTCCCTCTACGAGCAGTACTTC
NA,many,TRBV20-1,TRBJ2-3,CSARDGFGGNTDTQYF,TGCAGTGCTAGAGATGGATTCGGGGGTAACACAGATACGCAGTATTTT
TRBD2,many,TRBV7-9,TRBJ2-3,CASSLGGSGRPDTQYF,TGTGCCAGCAGCTTAGGGGGTAGCGGGAGACCAGATACGCAGTATTTT
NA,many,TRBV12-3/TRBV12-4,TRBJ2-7,CASSSLPGVAPEQYF,TGTGCCAGCAGTTCTCTACCGGGGGTAGCTCCGGAGCAGTACTTC
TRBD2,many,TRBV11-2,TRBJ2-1,CASSLTSGPNEQFF,TGTGCCAGCAGCTTGACTAGCGGGCCAAATGAGCAGTTCTTC
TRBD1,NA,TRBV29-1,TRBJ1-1,CSVGGQGSIEAFF,TGCAGCGTGGGGGGACAGGGATCGATCGAAGCTTTCTTT
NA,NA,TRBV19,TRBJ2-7,CASSIVADSYNEQYF,TGTGCCAGTAGTATAGTTGCGGACTCCTACAATGAGCAGTACTTC
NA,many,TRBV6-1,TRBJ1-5,CASSDPDISNQPQHF,TGTGCCAGCAGTGACCCGGATATTAGCAATCAGCCCCAGCATTTT
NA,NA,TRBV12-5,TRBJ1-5,CASGSGYSNQPQHF,TGTGCTAGTGGTTCTGGGTATAGCAATCAGCCCCAGCATTTT
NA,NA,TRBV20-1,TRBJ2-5,CSARVLVRLETQYF,TGCAGTGCTAGAGTATTAGTTAGGTTGGAGACCCAGTACTTC
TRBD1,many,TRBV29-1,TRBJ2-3,CSVGGTGRLNTQYF,TGCAGCGTTGGAGGGACAGGGAGGTTGAATACGCAGTATTTT